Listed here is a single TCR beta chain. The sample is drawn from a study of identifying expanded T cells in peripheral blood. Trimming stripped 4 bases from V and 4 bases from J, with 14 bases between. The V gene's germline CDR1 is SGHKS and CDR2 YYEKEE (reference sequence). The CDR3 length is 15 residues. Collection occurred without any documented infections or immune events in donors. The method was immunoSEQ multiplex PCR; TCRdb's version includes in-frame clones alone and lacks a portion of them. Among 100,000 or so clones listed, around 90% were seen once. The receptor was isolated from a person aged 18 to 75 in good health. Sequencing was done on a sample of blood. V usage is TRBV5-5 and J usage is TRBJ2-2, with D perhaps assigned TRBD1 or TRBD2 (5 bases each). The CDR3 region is CASSKWTGTTGELFF. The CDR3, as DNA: TGTGCCAGCAGCAAATGGACGGGGACCACCGGGGAGCTGTTTTTT.